This T cell receptor (beta chain) was profiled in a study of cytomegalovirus exposure and HLA in healthy donors. The overall study: Early released data had around 89 million unique TCRs, all coming from HLA-typed donors.

Germline V lookup: CDR1 WNHNN, CDR2 SYGVQD (reference sequence). The germline V and J ends were trimmed by 8 bases and 7 bases, with 18 bases remaining between them. This CDR3 region has 13 residues. Concerning this clone: Its antigen is undetermined.

Amplification used 60 Vbeta primers and 13 Jbeta primers. Repertoires were generated with immunoSEQ multiplex PCR, while TCRdb's copy carries only in-frame clones and drops some. In the table there are 120,000 or so clones, around 75% of which are singletons. Findings and limits, study-wide: Exclusion applied to some V segments, including TRBV6-2 and TRBV6-3, as they were indistinguishable. In an earlier analysis, in about 530 donors, most V segments appeared productive either ~87% or ~30% of the time. As a later analysis revealed, most CMV-associated TCR beta chains appeared HLA-restricted.

The source is a woman between 45 and 65 years old in good health and CMV-seropositive. Sequencing input: PBMCs. The J gene is TRBJ2-7, the V gene TRBV10-1; TRBD2 might be the D (7 bases). The CDR3 nucleotides read TGCGCCAGCGTGGGGAGGGGGATTGAGGAGCAGTACTTC. This codes for CASVGRGIEEQYF.